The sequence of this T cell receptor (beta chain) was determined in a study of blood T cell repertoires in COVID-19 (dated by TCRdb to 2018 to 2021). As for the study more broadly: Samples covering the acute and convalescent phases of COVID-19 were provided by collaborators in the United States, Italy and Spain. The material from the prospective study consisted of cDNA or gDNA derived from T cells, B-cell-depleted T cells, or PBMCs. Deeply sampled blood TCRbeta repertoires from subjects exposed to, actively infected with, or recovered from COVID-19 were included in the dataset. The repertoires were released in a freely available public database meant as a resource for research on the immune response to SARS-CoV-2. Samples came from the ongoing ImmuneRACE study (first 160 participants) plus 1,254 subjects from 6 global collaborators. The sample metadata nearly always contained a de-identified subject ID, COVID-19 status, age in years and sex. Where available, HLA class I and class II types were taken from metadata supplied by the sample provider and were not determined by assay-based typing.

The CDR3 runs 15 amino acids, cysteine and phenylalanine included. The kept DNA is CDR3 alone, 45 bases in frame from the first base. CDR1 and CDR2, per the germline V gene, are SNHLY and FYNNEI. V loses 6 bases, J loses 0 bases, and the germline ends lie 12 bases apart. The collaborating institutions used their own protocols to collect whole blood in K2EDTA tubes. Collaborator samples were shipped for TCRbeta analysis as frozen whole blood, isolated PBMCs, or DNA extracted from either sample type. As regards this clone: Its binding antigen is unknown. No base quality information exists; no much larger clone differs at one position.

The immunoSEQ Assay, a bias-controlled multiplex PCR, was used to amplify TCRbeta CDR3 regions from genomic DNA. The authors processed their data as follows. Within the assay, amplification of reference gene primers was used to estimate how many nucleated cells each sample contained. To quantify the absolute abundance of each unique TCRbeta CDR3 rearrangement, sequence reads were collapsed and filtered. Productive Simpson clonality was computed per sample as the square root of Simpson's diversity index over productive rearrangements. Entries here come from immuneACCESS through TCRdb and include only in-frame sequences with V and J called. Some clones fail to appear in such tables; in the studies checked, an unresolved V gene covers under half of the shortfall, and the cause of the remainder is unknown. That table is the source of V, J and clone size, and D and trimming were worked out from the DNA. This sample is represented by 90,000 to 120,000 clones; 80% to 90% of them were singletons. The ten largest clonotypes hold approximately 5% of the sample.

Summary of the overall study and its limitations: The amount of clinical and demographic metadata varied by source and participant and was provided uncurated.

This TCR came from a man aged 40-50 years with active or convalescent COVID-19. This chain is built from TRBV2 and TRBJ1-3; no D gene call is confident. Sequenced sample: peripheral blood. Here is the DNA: TGTGCCAGCAGACTTGACTCGAGCTCTGGAAACACCATATATTTT. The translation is CASRLDSSSGNTIYF. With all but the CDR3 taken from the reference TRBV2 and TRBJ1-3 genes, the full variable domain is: EPEVTQTPSHQVTQMGQEVILRCVPISNHLYFYWYRQILGQKVEFLVSFYNNEISEKSEIFDDQFSVERPDGSNFTLKIRSTKLEDSAMYFCASRLDSSSGNTIYFGEGSWLTVV.